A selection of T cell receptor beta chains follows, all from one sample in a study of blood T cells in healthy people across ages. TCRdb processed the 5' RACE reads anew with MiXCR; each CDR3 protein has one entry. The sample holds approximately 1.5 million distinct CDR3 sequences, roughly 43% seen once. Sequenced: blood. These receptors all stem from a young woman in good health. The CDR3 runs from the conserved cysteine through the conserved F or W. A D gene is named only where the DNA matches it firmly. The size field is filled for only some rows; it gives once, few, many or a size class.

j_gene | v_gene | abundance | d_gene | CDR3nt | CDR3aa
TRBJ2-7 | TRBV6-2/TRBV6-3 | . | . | TGTGCCAGCAGTTACGAGGGGGGGCCGAATGAGCAGTACTTC | CASSYEGGPNEQYF
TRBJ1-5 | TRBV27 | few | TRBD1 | TGTGCCAGCAGGCGTACAGGGGGTGGTAATCAGCCCCAGCATTTT | CASRRTGGGNQPQHF
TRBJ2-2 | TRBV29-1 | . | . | TGCAGCGTTGAACTAGCAGCGAACACCGGGGAGCTGTTTTTT | CSVELAANTGELFF
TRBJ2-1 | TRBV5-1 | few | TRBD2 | TGCGCCAGCAGCTTGCTTCCTAGCGGGAGTGGGAATGAGCAGTTCTTC | CASSLLPSGSGNEQFF
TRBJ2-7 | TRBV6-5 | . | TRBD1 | TGTGCCAGCAGAGGTTCAGGGGGCCACGAGCAGTACTTC | CASRGSGGHEQYF
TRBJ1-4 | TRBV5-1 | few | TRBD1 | TGCGCCAGCAGCTTGGAGACAGGGGGTTCTAATGAAAAACTGTTTTTT | CASSLETGGSNEKLFF
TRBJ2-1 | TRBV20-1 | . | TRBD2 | TGCAGTGCCTCACTAGCGGGGACAGACAAGGAGCAGTTCTTC | CSASLAGTDKEQFF
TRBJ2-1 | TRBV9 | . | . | TGTGCCAGCAGCGTAGCCAGGGACCCCCTGAGGCAGTTCTTC | CASSVARDPLRQFF
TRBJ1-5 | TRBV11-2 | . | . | TGTGCCAGCAGCTTAGAACCCGGGGACCAGCCCCAGCATTTT | CASSLEPGDQPQHF
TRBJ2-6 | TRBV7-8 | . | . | TGTGCCAGCAGGTTAGGGGTGACAGGGGCCAACGTCCTGACTTTC | CASRLGVTGANVLTF
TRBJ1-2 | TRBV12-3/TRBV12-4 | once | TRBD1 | TGTGCCAGCAGTACAGCGGACAGGGGGCTGAACTATGGCTACACCTTC | CASSTADRGLNYGYTF
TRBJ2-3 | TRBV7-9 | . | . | TGTGCCAGCAGCCGGACAGAGAGCACAGATACGCAGTATTTT | CASSRTESTDTQYF
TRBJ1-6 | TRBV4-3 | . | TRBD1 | TGCGCCAGCAGCTCCATACCGGGACAGGGAACCTATAATTCACCCCTCCACTTT | CASSSIPGQGTYNSPLHF
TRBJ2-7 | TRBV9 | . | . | TGTGCCAGCAGCGTAGATGGGGCCTCCTACAATGAGCAGTACTTC | CASSVDGASYNEQYF
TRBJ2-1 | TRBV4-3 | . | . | TGCGCCAGCAGCCGAGGGAGTACAAGCTCCTACAATGAGCAGTTCTTC | CASSRGSTSSYNEQFF
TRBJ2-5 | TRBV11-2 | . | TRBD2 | TGTGCCAGCAGCTTAAGAAGAAGGAGCGGGGAAGAGACCCAGTACTTC | CASSLRRRSGEETQYF
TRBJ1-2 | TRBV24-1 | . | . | TGTGCCACCAGTGATGCCGGGGACTACACCTTC | CATSDAGDYTF
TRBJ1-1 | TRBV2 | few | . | TGTGCCAGCAGGGTGACACAGAACACTGAAGCTTTCTTT | CASRVTQNTEAFF
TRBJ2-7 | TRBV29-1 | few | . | TGCAGCGTGGGTTGGCGGATGAGCTCCTACGAGCAGTACTTC | CSVGWRMSSYEQYF
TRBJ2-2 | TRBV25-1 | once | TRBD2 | TGTGCCAGCAGTAAAACCCTCTGGCGGGAGCAAGGCGGGGAGCTGTTTTTT | CASSKTLWREQGGELFF
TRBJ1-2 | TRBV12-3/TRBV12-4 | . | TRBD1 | TGTGCCAGCAGTTTCGGACAGGGGGACAGTGGCTACACCTTC | CASSFGQGDSGYTF
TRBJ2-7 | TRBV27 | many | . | TGTGCCAGCAGTTTAGGGCGGTTCAGGTACGAGCAGTACTTC | CASSLGRFRYEQYF
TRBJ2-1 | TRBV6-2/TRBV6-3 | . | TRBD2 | TGTGCCAGCAGTAAGCGGGGGTTCAGTGAGCAGTTCTTC | CASSKRGFSEQFF
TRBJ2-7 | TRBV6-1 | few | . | TGTGCCAGCAGTGAAAGCGGTTTTACCGGGACTGCCTCCTACGAGCAGTACTTC | CASSESGFTGTASYEQYF